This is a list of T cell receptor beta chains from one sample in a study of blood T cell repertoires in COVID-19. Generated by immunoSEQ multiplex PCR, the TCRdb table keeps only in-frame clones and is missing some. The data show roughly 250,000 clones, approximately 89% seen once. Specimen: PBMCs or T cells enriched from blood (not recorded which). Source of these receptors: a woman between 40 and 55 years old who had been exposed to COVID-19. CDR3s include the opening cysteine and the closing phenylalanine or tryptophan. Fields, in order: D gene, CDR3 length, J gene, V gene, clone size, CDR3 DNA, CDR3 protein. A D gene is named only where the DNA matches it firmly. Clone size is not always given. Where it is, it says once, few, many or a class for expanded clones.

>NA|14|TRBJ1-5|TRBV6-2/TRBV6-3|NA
TGTGCCAGCAGTTATATTTATACGGGTCAGCCCCAGCATTTT
CASSYIYTGQPQHF
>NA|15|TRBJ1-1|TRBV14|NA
TGTGCCAGCAGCCCGCTTGAAGTTAGTAAGACTGAAGCTTTCTTT
CASSPLEVSKTEAFF
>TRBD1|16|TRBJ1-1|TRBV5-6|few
TGTGCCAGCAGCTTGGGGGACAGATCCATGAACACTGAAGCTTTCTTT
CASSLGDRSMNTEAFF
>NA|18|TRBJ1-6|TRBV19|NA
TGTGCCAGTAGTCTCCCCCGAGGGGGGGCCGGGAATTATTCACCCCTCCACTTT
CASSLPRGGAGNYSPLHF
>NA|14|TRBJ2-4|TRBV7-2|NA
TGTGCCAGCAGCCCCCCCGGAGGGAAAAACATTCAGTACTTC
CASSPPGGKNIQYF
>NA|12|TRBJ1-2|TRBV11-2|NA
TGTGCCAGCAGCGGCAGTAAATATGGCTACACCTTC
CASSGSKYGYTF
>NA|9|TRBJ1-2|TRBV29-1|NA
TGCAGCGCCGAGGATGGCTACACCTTC
CSAEDGYTF
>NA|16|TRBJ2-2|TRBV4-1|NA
TGCGCCAGCAGCCAAGCCCGGACAGCGAACACCGGGGAGCTGTTTTTT
CASSQARTANTGELFF
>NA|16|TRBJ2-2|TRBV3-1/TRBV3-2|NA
TGTGCCAGCAGCCAAGACTGGCTAGCGTTGGCCGGGGAGCTGTTTTTT
CASSQDWLALAGELFF
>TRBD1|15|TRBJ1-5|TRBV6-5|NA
TGTGCCAGCAGTTCCGGGACAGGGAAGGGTCAGCCCCAGCATTTT
CASSSGTGKGQPQHF
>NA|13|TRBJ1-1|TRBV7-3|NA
TGTGCCAGCAGCTTAGGGTTCGGGGCTGAAGCTTTCTTT
CASSLGFGAEAFF
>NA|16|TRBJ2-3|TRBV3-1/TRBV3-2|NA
TGTGCCAGCAGCTCGCTCGGTGGGCTTAGCACAGATACGCAGTATTTT
CASSSLGGLSTDTQYF
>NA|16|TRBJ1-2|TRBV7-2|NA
TGTGCCAGCAGCTTAGGTAACCGTGGCGGGGCCTATGGCTACACCTTC
CASSLGNRGGAYGYTF
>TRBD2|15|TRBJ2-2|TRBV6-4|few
TGTGCCAGCAGTCGTGGACTAGCGAACACCGGGGAGCTGTTTTTT
CASSRGLANTGELFF
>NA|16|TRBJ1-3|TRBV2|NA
TGTGCCAGCAGTGAACAGACGGGATACTCTGGAAACACCATATATTTT
CASSEQTGYSGNTIYF
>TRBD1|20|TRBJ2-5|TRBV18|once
TGTGCCAGCTCACCACCGTTTGGGGACGAAAGGACAGGGGACCAAGAGACCCAGTACTTC
CASSPPFGDERTGDQETQYF
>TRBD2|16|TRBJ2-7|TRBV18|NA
TGTGCCAGCTCACCACCTCATTCGACTAGCGGCTACGAGCAGTACTTC
CASSPPHSTSGYEQYF
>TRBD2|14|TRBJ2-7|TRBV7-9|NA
TGTGCCAGCAGCTTAGCGGGACTAGTTGGCGAGCAGTACTTC
CASSLAGLVGEQYF